The 32 T cell receptor beta chains below come from one sample, sequenced in a study of control samples from healthy donors and cancer patients. The table came from immunoSEQ multiplex PCR; TCRdb's copy has only in-frame clones and leaves some out. The top ten clones hold approximately 4.9% of a sample with 150,000 or so clones, approximately 86% of them seen once. The material sequenced was blood. Every receptor here comes from a woman aged 25 to 39 in good health.

The rearrangement joins TRBV7-9 to TRBJ2-3; tentatively, D is TRBD2 (6 bases). This CDR3 is 14 amino acids long. Between the trimmed V and J ends, which lost 0 bases and 5 bases, there was a span of 9 bases. Germline V CDR1 and CDR2: SEHNR, FQNEAQ (reference sequence). CDR3 sequence reads: CASSLAGGRDTQYF. CDR3 in DNA: TGTGCCAGCAGCTTAGCGGGAGGAAGAGATACGCAGTATTTT.

This rearrangement joins TRBV3-1 (or the pseudogene TRBV3-2) to TRBJ2-2, with D possibly TRBD1 on 5 matching bases. CDR3 length: 15 residues. Germline loops: CDR1 LGHDT, CDR2 YNNKEL (reference sequence). The V end lost 4 bases, the J end lost 0 bases, and 9 bases lay between the germline ends. CDR3: CASSPGRANTGELFF. The CDR3 DNA reads TGTGCCAGCAGCCCTGGCAGGGCGAACACCGGGGAGCTGTTTTTT.

The rearrangement joins TRBV19 to TRBJ2-1; 13 bases line up with TRBD2. Per germline, CDR1 LNHDA and CDR2 SQIVND (reference sequence). The CDR3 is 15 residues long. V was clipped by 6 bases and J by 7 bases; unmatched bases: 6. For the CDR3, the DNA is TGTGCCAGTAGCCCGGGACTAGCGGGATTTAATGAGCAGTTCTTC. The encoded protein is CASSPGLAGFNEQFF.

The rearrangement joins TRBV4-2 to TRBJ2-3; no clear D. V lost 0 bases and J 1 base, leaving 14 bases between the germline ends. This CDR3 spans 17 amino acids. Germline V gene sequence: CDR1 LGHNA, CDR2 YNFKEQ. The CDR3 protein is CASSQDPFIWGTDTQYF. For the CDR3, the DNA is TGTGCCAGCAGCCAAGACCCCTTTATCTGGGGCACAGATACGCAGTATTTT.

The rearrangement links TRBV2 to TRBJ2-5, with D perhaps TRBD1 (7 bases). Trimming took 6 bases from V and 5 from J, leaving 16 bases between them. This CDR3 has 14 residues. Germline CDR1 is SNHLY and CDR2 is FYNNEI. CDR3 coding DNA: TGTGCCAGCAGGCGGGGAGCAGGGGGGGAGACCCAGTACTTC. It is translated as CASRRGAGGETQYF.

V is TRBV3-1 (or the pseudogene TRBV3-2) and J is TRBJ1-1; no definite D call. Deletions cut 1 base from V and 1 base from J, with 22 bases between. Germline loops: CDR1 LGHDT, CDR2 YNNKEL (reference sequence). This CDR3 is 19 amino acids long. CDR3 DNA sequence: TGTGCCAGCAGCCAAGGTTCAACAATAGGGCGGGGAAGGAACACTGAAGCTTTCTTT. Encoded protein: CASSQGSTIGRGRNTEAFF.

The chain carries TRBV5-4 and TRBJ2-7; D remains ambiguous. The CDR3 extends over 15 amino acids. Germline-derived CDR1 and CDR2 are SGHNT and YYREEE (reference sequence). Trimming removed 2 bases from V and 7 bases from J, with 19 bases in between. CDR3 DNA: TGTGCCAGCAGCTTAAGCCCCACGGGTTCTGGGGAGCAGTACGTC. This translates into CASSLSPTGSGEQYV.

The chain uses TRBV11-1 and TRBJ1-2; D gene unclear. Germline-derived CDR1 and CDR2 are SGHAT and FQDESV (reference sequence). This CDR3 region has 13 residues. V was pared by 0 bases and J by 8 bases, with 10 bases between. The CDR3 spells CASSLASGYGYTF. The CDR3 nucleotides read TGTGCCAGCAGCTTAGCGTCAGGTTACGGCTACACCTTC.

The chain has TRBV28 and TRBJ2-1; 8 positions agree with TRBD2. The J segment lost 7 bases and the V segment lost 6 bases, leaving 14 bases of the junction unmatched. The CDR3 extends over 16 amino acids. CDR1 is MDHEN and CDR2 is SYDVKM in the germline V gene. The CDR3 loop reads CASSPWSGGPRNEQFF. CDR3 nucleotide sequence: TGTGCCAGCAGCCCCTGGTCGGGAGGGCCAAGGAATGAGCAGTTCTTC.

The V call is TRBV14, the J call TRBJ2-7, with D tentatively TRBD1 or TRBD2 (6 bases each). V was shortened by 2 bases and J by 3 bases, with 23 bases between the two germline ends. The germline gives CDR1 SGHDN, CDR2 FVKESK. CDR3 size: 18 residues. The CDR3 DNA reads TGTGCCAGCAGCCAAAGGAGGAGGGGCGGGACACTTGACTACGAGCAGTACTTC. It codes for CASSQRRRGGTLDYEQYF.

This clone was seen a few times. This rearrangement joins TRBV12-3 or TRBV12-4 to TRBJ2-3; no clear D. Trimming left V 2 bases short and J 5 bases short, with 5 bases between. The CDR3 length is 12 residues. CDR3 in amino acids: CASSLIIDTQYF. In DNA, the CDR3 is TGTGCCAGCAGTTTAATAATAGATACGCAGTATTTT.

The CDR3 region has the DNA TGTGCCAGCAGTTTATATCCCCCCGGGCGCTATGGCTACACCTTC. It is translated as CASSLYPPGRYGYTF. The J gene is TRBJ1-2, the V gene TRBV28; no clear D gene. Per germline, CDR1 MDHEN and CDR2 SYDVKM. The CDR3 spans 15 residues. The V end was cut by 1 base, the J end by 4 bases, with 13 bases between.

In its sample, this clone was seen once. V is TRBV6-5 and J is TRBJ1-5; TRBD1 aligns across 9 bases. The V gene end was trimmed by 6 bases and the J gene end by 6 bases; junction bases not matched to a gene: 9. The CDR3 totals 15 residues. Germline lookup yields CDR1 MNHEY and CDR2 SVGAGI. The CDR3 protein is CASRLGQGRGQPQHF. DNA for the CDR3: TGTGCCAGCAGGTTGGGACAGGGCCGAGGTCAGCCCCAGCATTTT.

This chain links TRBV7-6 with TRBJ2-6; maybe TRBD2 (6 bases). CDR3 length: 16 residues. CDR1 is SGHVS, CDR2 FNYEAQ, per germline. Trimming took off 5 bases at V and 0 bases at J, with 11 bases between the two ends. The CDR3 DNA is TGTGCCAGCAGCCGGAGGGCTCCCTCTGGGGCCAACGTCCTGACTTTC. Encoded protein: CASSRRAPSGANVLTF.

This rearrangement joins TRBV19 to TRBJ2-1; 9 bases map to TRBD1. Trimming removed 4 bases from V and 8 bases from J; junction bases left unmatched: 6. CDR1 and CDR2 (germline): LNHDA, SQIVND (reference sequence). CDR3 length: 14 residues. The DNA of the CDR3 is TGTGCCAGTAGTAAACAGGGGGCCGGGGATGAGCAGTTCTTC. Protein product: CASSKQGAGDEQFF.

J is TRBJ2-5 and V is TRBV6-5; D gene uncertain. The germline V and J ends were trimmed by 6 bases and 6 bases, with 20 bases remaining between them. The CDR3 has 15 residues. Germline values: CDR1 MNHEY, CDR2 SVGAGI. CDR3 region: CASSFKGGVPKTQYF. The CDR3, as DNA: TGTGCCAGCAGCTTCAAGGGTGGGGTGCCAAAGACCCAGTACTTC.

The gene calls are TRBV5-1 and TRBJ2-3; TRBD1 matches at 7 bases. Germline assignment: CDR1 SGHRS and CDR2 YFSETQ. Losses at the gene ends were 4 bases for V and 0 bases for J; bases not matched to a gene: 5. The CDR3 has 15 residues. The CDR3 loop reads CASSIGTASTDTQYF. DNA of the CDR3: TGCGCCAGCAGCATCGGGACAGCTAGCACAGATACGCAGTATTTT.

The rearrangement links TRBV27 to TRBJ2-5, with 7 bases fitting TRBD2. J lost 3 bases, V lost 8 bases, and 9 bases had no gene match. The germline V gene encodes CDR1 MNHEY and CDR2 SMNVEV (reference sequence). The CDR3 contains 14 residues. CDR3 amino acids: CASGWGGVEETQYF. Written as DNA, the CDR3 is TGTGCCAGCGGTTGGGGGGGGGTTGAAGAGACCCAGTACTTC.

The rearrangement uses TRBV15 and TRBJ2-5; a weak D match, TRBD2 (6 bases). Trimming took off 1 base at V and 0 bases at J, with 9 bases between the two ends. This CDR3 contains 15 residues. Germline-derived CDR1 and CDR2 are LNHNV and YYDKDF (reference sequence). The CDR3 spells CATSRGGENQETQYF. CDR3 nucleotides: TGTGCCACCAGCAGAGGGGGGGAGAACCAAGAGACCCAGTACTTC. The entire variable domain, with the rest obtained from reference TRBV15 and TRBJ2-5, is as follows: DAMVIQNPRYQVTQFGKPVTLSCSQTLNHNVMYWYQQKSSQAPKLLFHYYDKDFNNEADTPDNFQSRRPNTSFCFLDIRSPGLGDTAMYLCATSRGGENQETQYFGPGTRLLVL.

The rearrangement links TRBV27 to TRBJ1-1; TRBD1 matches at 9 bases. CDR1 MNHEY and CDR2 SMNVEV come from the germline V gene (reference sequence). V gave up 5 bases and J gave up 7 bases; unmatched junction bases: 5. The CDR3 runs 13 residues. The CDR3 DNA reads TGTGCCAGCAGTCCGACAGGGGGAAATGAAGCTTTCTTT. This sequence encodes CASSPTGGNEAFF.

The rearrangement uses TRBV27 and TRBJ2-1; TRBD1 agrees at 10 bases. Germline V gene data show CDR1 as MNHEY and CDR2 as SMNVEV (reference sequence). The CDR3 length is 13 residues. J gave up 6 bases and V 8 bases, and 4 bases lay outside the gene matches. The chain's CDR3 is CASRDRGFNEQFF. The CDR3 DNA follows: TGTGCCAGCCGGGACAGGGGTTTCAATGAGCAGTTCTTC.

The CDR3, as DNA: TGTGCCAGCAGCTCTCAGTCCTTGGGGCAGTACTTC. This gives the protein CASSSQSLGQYF. This chain joins TRBV7-9 and TRBJ2-7, with D hard to call. V dropped 4 bases and J dropped 9 bases, with 13 bases sitting between them. Germline CDR1 reads SEHNR; CDR2 reads FQNEAQ (reference sequence). There are 12 residues in the CDR3.

V and J are TRBV9 and TRBJ1-5; 7 nucleotides line up with TRBD1. Germline V gene data show CDR1 as SGDLS and CDR2 as YYNGEE. There are 16 residues in the CDR3. V shed 4 bases, J shed 7 bases, and the junction held 14 bases outside the gene matches. CDR3 sequence reads: CASSPTQGDLGQPQHF. The DNA for the CDR3 is TGTGCCAGCAGCCCAACTCAGGGGGACCTAGGCCAGCCCCAGCATTTT.

In this sample, this clone turned up once. The chain uses TRBV19 and TRBJ2-3; 7 nucleotides align to TRBD2. J lost 4 bases, V lost 3 bases, and 10 bases had no gene match. Germline V gives CDR1 LNHDA, CDR2 SQIVND (reference sequence). This CDR3 spans 16 amino acids. The CDR3 DNA sequence: TGTGCCAGTAGTATTAGGGGAGCGGGATCTGCAGATACGCAGTATTTT. The encoded protein is CASSIRGAGSADTQYF.

The rearrangement links TRBV4-1 to TRBJ2-5, with TRBD2 identical over 12 bases. J was trimmed by 1 base and V by 6 bases; bases with no gene match: 9. Germline V gene lookup returns CDR1 MGHRA and CDR2 YSYEKL. CDR3 length: 17 amino acids. The CDR3 is CASSPGTSGFRQETQYF. Written as DNA, the CDR3 is TGCGCCAGCAGTCCCGGGACTAGCGGGTTCCGCCAAGAGACCCAGTACTTC.

The chain carries TRBV28 and TRBJ2-7; D possibly corresponds to TRBD1 (6 bases). The CDR3 extends over 14 amino acids. The germline V and J ends were trimmed by 7 bases and 3 bases, with 16 bases remaining between them. Looked up from germline, CDR1 is MDHEN and CDR2 is SYDVKM. This chain's CDR3 is CASISSTGFYEQYF. CDR3 in DNA: TGTGCCAGCATCTCTTCGACAGGCTTCTACGAGCAGTACTTC.

To note about this clone: Compared with germline, one end of the junction differs, possibly owing to a read error. V gene TRBV24-1 combines with J gene TRBJ1-5; D is unresolved. Germline V CDR1 and CDR2: KGHDR, SFDVKD. This CDR3 is built from 14 residues. The CDR3 here is CASSAGGSNQPQHF. The CDR3 coding sequence is TGTGCCTCCAGCGCCGGCGGGAGCAATCAGCCCCAGCATTTT.

Only one count was recorded for this clone. The rearrangement joins TRBV7-9 to TRBJ1-6, with no clear D. Germline V lookup: CDR1 SEHNR, CDR2 FQNEAQ (reference sequence). Trimming took 5 bases from V and 6 from J, leaving 14 bases between them. The CDR3 runs to 15 residues. The CDR3 sequence is CASSQTGQANSPLHF. CDR3 bases: TGTGCCAGCAGCCAAACGGGCCAGGCTAATTCACCCCTCCACTTT.

The chain joins TRBV5-5 to TRBJ2-2; a possible D gene is TRBD1 (6 bases). This CDR3 spans 13 amino acids. V shed 5 bases and J shed 9 bases, with 14 bases lying between them. Germline CDR1 is SGHKS and CDR2 is YYEKEE (reference sequence). The CDR3 region is CASSLQGNRELFF. DNA of the CDR3: TGTGCCAGCAGTCTCCAGGGGAATCGGGAGCTGTTTTTT.

This clone was counted between two and nine times. The J gene is TRBJ1-4, the V gene TRBV30, with D uncertain. V was cut by 2 bases and J by 8 bases, with 6 bases left in between. This CDR3 is built from 11 residues. The germline gives CDR1 GTSNPN, CDR2 SVGIG (reference sequence). The CDR3 coding sequence is TGTGCCTGGAGTATCCGCGAAAAACTGTTTTTT. It yields the protein CAWSIREKLFF.

The chain uses TRBV5-1 and TRBJ2-5; TRBD2 matches 12 bases. Germline CDR1 and CDR2: SGHRS and YFSETQ. CDR3 size: 18 residues. V shed 8 bases and J 4 bases; nucleotides not matched to a gene: 18. The DNA for the CDR3 is TGCGCCAGTAGAGCTAGCGGGGGGGCAAGTGTGGTGCGAGAGACCCAGTACTTC. This encodes CASRASGGASVVRETQYF.

The rearrangement joins TRBV14 to TRBJ1-1; D is uncertain. Trimming took 1 base from V and 10 from J, leaving 4 bases between them. The CDR3 has 10 residues. Germline V gene lookup returns CDR1 SGHDN and CDR2 FVKESK. This chain's CDR3 is CASSQVIAFF. The CDR3 bases are TGTGCCAGCAGCCAAGTAATAGCTTTCTTT.